The clone carrying this T cell receptor (beta chain) has more than one count but fewer than ten. Its antigen is still unknown. The record originates from a study of T-cell memory formation after mild COVID-19. For the study at large: There were largely donor-specific TCR clusters. Findings of the study overall: The appearance of some responding clones in pre-infection memory suggested that cross-reactive memory joined. Among CD4+ contracting clones, most were CM and EM, and CD8+ ones EMRA.

One entry per CDR3 protein, called by TCRdb with MiXCR from the 5' RACE reads. Among around 140,000 distinct CDR3 sequences listed, 15% to 20% were seen once. V gave up 7 bases and J gave up 0 bases, with 15 bases separating them. The CDR3 has 15 residues. CDR1 is MNHEY and CDR2 is SVGEGT in the germline V gene. V is TRBV6-2 or TRBV6-3 and J is TRBJ2-5, with D maybe TRBD2 (5 bases). The specimen was PBMCs or a T cell subset sorted from them (not recorded which). The source of this sequence is an adult woman who had mild COVID-19 (a few samples of this study predate the infection). Cell type and time point are not known. The CDR3 reads CASTKAVSYQETQYF. In DNA, the CDR3 is TGTGCCAGCACCAAAGCGGTGTCGTACCAAGAGACCCAGTACTTC.